The T cell receptor beta chain under discussion was sequenced for a study of beta chain features in type 1 diabetes. Regarding the study as a whole: Patients' naive, central memory and regulatory TCRB repertoires appeared more alike than those of healthy donors.

As for this clone: Its target is not known.

The investigators reverse transcribed all of the isolated RNA, so they sequenced expressed TCRB transcripts. TCRdb keeps only in-frame clones here, not all; method: immunoSEQ multiplex PCR. The sample yields 310,000 or so clones, roughly 11% seen once. Sorting based on CD45RO/CCR7/CD25/CD127/CD95/CD27 separated CD4+ naive, central memory, regulatory and stem cell-like memory cells. Trimming pared 0 bases from V and 0 bases from J, leaving 11 bases between. CDR1 and CDR2 from the germline V gene are SGDLS and YYNGEE. The CDR3 sequence is 16 residues long. The gene calls are TRBV9 and TRBJ2-3; possibly TRBD2 for D (5 bases). This receptor was taken from a woman aged 25 to 45 in good health. The sequenced sample consisted of naive CD4+ T cells from blood. The CDR3 loop reads CASSVGVGGSTDTQYF. CDR3 sequence (DNA): TGTGCCAGCAGCGTAGGAGTAGGCGGGAGCACAGATACGCAGTATTTT.